This entry lists 19 T cell receptor beta chains sequenced from one sample in a study of blood T cell repertoires in COVID-19. TCRdb's table, derived via immunoSEQ multiplex PCR, lists solely in-frame clones and lacks some. The sample yields around 80,000 clones, about four fifths seen once. The sample taken for sequencing was peripheral blood. These TCRs come from a human donor in a cohort sampled during active COVID-19.

This chain connects TRBV18 to TRBJ1-1, with D hard to call. V lost 8 bases and J lost 4, with 14 bases in between. CDR3 length equals 13 residues. Germline V gene lookup returns CDR1 KGHSH and CDR2 LQKENI. CDR3 nucleotides: TGTGCCAGCGAGATCGACCGGGGCACTGAAGCTTTCTTT. Its protein is CASEIDRGTEAFF.

In its sample, this clone was seen once. This chain uses TRBV9 with TRBJ1-6, with 9 bases fitting TRBD1. The germline gives CDR1 SGDLS, CDR2 YYNGEE. V shed 2 bases and J 9 bases; nucleotides not matched to a gene: 3. CDR3 length: 14 residues. The CDR3 nucleotides are TGTGCCAGCAGCGTCGGGACAGGGAGTTCACCCCTCCACTTT. Protein sequence: CASSVGTGSSPLHF.

This chain links TRBV2 with TRBJ2-3, with TRBD1 matching over 7 bases. The CDR3 is 15 amino acids. The V gene's germline CDR1 is SNHLY and CDR2 FYNNEI. Trimming cost V 7 bases and J 0 bases; bases outside gene matches: 7. CDR3 in amino acids: CASTLWGQSTDTQYF. The CDR3 DNA is TGTGCCAGCACCCTGTGGGGACAGAGCACAGATACGCAGTATTTT.

The V call is TRBV2, the J call TRBJ2-3, with 10 bases identical to TRBD2. The V segment lost 6 bases and the J segment 0 bases; nucleotides outside the gene matches: 6. The CDR3 is made up of 16 amino acids. In germline, CDR1 is SNHLY, CDR2 FYNNEI. The CDR3 sequence: CASRARTSGSTDTQYF. CDR3 nucleotide sequence: TGTGCCAGCAGGGCAAGGACTAGCGGAAGCACAGATACGCAGTATTTT.

The chain recombines TRBV5-1 with TRBJ1-2, with a possible D match to TRBD1 (6 bases). The V end was cut by 4 bases, the J end by 4 bases, with 11 bases between. CDR3 length equals 13 residues. Germline CDR1 reads SGHRS; CDR2 reads YFSETQ. The CDR3: CASSREGGYGYTF. The CDR3 nucleotides read TGCGCCAGCAGCCGGGAGGGGGGCTATGGCTACACCTTC.

V is TRBV2 and J is TRBJ1-5, with no clear D. The CDR3 is 14 residues long. Germline V gives CDR1 SNHLY, CDR2 FYNNEI. Deletions cut 2 bases from V and 3 bases from J, with 8 bases between. In DNA form, the CDR3 reads TGTGCCAGCAGTGAATCTTCTAACAATCAGCCCCAGCATTTT. Translated, it gives CASSESSNNQPQHF.

The chain couples TRBV7-3 to TRBJ2-2, with D unresolved. Trimming took 1 base from V and 4 from J, leaving 7 bases between them. CDR1 and CDR2 from the germline V gene are SGHTA and FQGTGA. This CDR3 is 14 amino acids long. This CDR3 reads CASSLIQATGELFF. The CDR3 bases are TGTGCCAGCAGCTTAATCCAGGCCACCGGGGAGCTGTTTTTT. Looking up the rest from reference TRBV7-3 and TRBJ2-2 gives the full variable domain: GAGVSQTPSNKVTEKGKYVELRCDPISGHTALYWYRQSLGQGPEFLIYFQGTGAADDSGLPNDRFFAVRPEGSVSTLKIQRTERGDSAVYLCASSLIQATGELFFGEGSRLTVL.

This chain connects TRBV7-3 to TRBJ2-1, with 16 nucleotides matching TRBD2. CDR1 SGHTA and CDR2 FQGTGA come from the germline V gene. The J segment lost 0 bases and the V segment lost 2 bases, leaving 4 bases of the junction unmatched. CDR3 length: 19 amino acids. CDR3 sequence (DNA): TGTGCCAGCAGCTTAGCCGGGACTAGCGGGGGGGCCTCCTACAATGAGCAGTTCTTC. Translated, it gives CASSLAGTSGGASYNEQFF.

The rearrangement links TRBV5-1 to TRBJ2-7, with 12 bases lining up with TRBD1. Germline trimming cut 0 bases from V and 3 bases from J; bases unmatched to any gene: 4. CDR1 and CDR2 (germline): SGHRS, YFSETQ. The CDR3 length is 16 residues. Here the CDR3 reads CASSLGGTGGVYEQYF. CDR3 coding DNA: TGCGCCAGCAGCTTGGGCGGGACAGGGGGCGTCTACGAGCAGTACTTC.

The rearrangement uses TRBV15 and TRBJ2-7, with 7 bases identical to TRBD1. This CDR3 contains 13 residues. Germline CDR1 LNHNV, CDR2 YYDKDF (reference sequence). V was pared by 3 bases and J by 2 bases, with 1 base of the junction left unmatched. CDR3 DNA: TGTGCCACCAGCAGGGACAGGACCTACGAGCAGTACTTC. Encoded protein: CATSRDRTYEQYF.

The genes are TRBV3-1 (or the pseudogene TRBV3-2) and TRBJ1-5; 9 bases line up with TRBD1. Looked up from germline, CDR1 is LGHDT and CDR2 is YNNKEL (reference sequence). The junction had 3 bases not matched to a gene; V was cut back by 2 bases and J by 7 bases. The CDR3 contains 14 residues. DNA for the CDR3: TGTGCCAGCAGCCAAACAGGGGGCAGGCAGCCCCAGCATTTT. Its translation: CASSQTGGRQPQHF.

This clone was seen only once. V gene TRBV6-5 combines with J gene TRBJ1-6; 7 bases line up with TRBD1. The CDR3 sequence is 14 residues long. V was pared by 6 bases and J by 5 bases, with 4 bases of the junction left unmatched. Looked up from germline, CDR1 is MNHEY and CDR2 is SVGAGI. CDR3 nucleotides: TGTGCCAGCAGGGCAGGGGGTAATAATTCACCCCTCCACTTT. Translation: CASRAGGNNSPLHF.

A remark on this clone: Different DNA sequences within this sample yield the same CDR3. The chain joins TRBV4-1 to TRBJ1-3; D is undetermined. Germline values: CDR1 MGHRA, CDR2 YSYEKL. The CDR3 extends over 15 amino acids. V was clipped by 0 bases and J by 2 bases, with 8 bases between them. The chain's CDR3 is CASSQDLRTGNTIYF. The CDR3 region has the DNA TGCGCCAGCAGCCAAGATCTGCGGACTGGAAACACCATATATTTT.

The rearrangement joins TRBV5-1 to TRBJ2-1; the D is unclear. Germline V CDR1 and CDR2: SGHRS, YFSETQ. Between the trimmed V and J ends, which lost 6 bases and 0 bases, there was a span of 7 bases. This CDR3 region has 13 residues. The CDR3 here is CASTGSSYNEQFF. The CDR3 nucleotides are TGCGCCAGCACAGGTAGCTCCTACAATGAGCAGTTCTTC.

The V gene is TRBV4-1, the J gene TRBJ2-3; 9 bases match TRBD1. Germline CDR1 and CDR2: MGHRA and YSYEKL. V shed 0 bases, J shed 5 bases, and the junction held 6 bases outside the gene matches. The CDR3 is 16 residues long. This CDR3 reads CASSQENRGHVDTQYF. The CDR3, as DNA: TGCGCCAGCAGCCAAGAAAACAGGGGGCATGTAGATACGCAGTATTTT.

The chain carries TRBV27 and TRBJ2-3; D possibly corresponds to TRBD1 (6 bases). CDR3 size: 12 residues. Trimming stripped 8 bases from V and 3 bases from J, with 9 bases between. The germline gives CDR1 MNHEY, CDR2 SMNVEV (reference sequence). CDR3 protein: CASAGVTDTQYF. The CDR3 nucleotides read TGTGCCAGCGCAGGGGTGACAGATACGCAGTATTTT.

V is TRBV11-2 and J is TRBJ2-3; TRBD2 matches at 11 bases. The germline V gene has CDR1 SGHAT and CDR2 FQNNGV. The ends lost 5 bases at V and 5 bases at J; junction bases unmatched: 12. This CDR3 is 17 amino acids long. Here the CDR3 DNA reads TGTGCCAGCAGCCCAGCTGGTAGCGGGGGGGCCCTAGATACGCAGTATTTT. It translates to CASSPAGSGGALDTQYF.

The chain carries TRBV18 and TRBJ2-7, with 11 bases fitting TRBD2. Per germline, CDR1 KGHSH and CDR2 LQKENI. V lost 0 bases and J lost 2; bases outside the gene matches: 3. This CDR3 has 16 residues. The chain's CDR3 is CASSPPGLAATYEQYF. As DNA, the CDR3 is TGTGCCAGCTCACCACCGGGACTAGCGGCCACCTACGAGCAGTACTTC.

The chain's CDR3 is CASSIVGTNTEAFF. The CDR3 DNA is TGTGCCAGTAGTATAGTGGGCACGAACACTGAAGCTTTCTTT. The rearrangement joins TRBV19 to TRBJ1-1; D unclear. The V and J ends lost 1 base and 1 base respectively, with 7 bases between them. CDR1 and CDR2 from the germline V gene are LNHDA and SQIVND (reference sequence). This CDR3 has 14 residues.